These 11 T cell receptor beta chains came from one sample sequenced in a study of cytomegalovirus exposure and HLA in healthy donors (dated by TCRdb to 2017 to 2019). The library was obtained by the immunoSEQ multiplex PCR assay. For the multiplex PCR, a mixture combining 60 forward primers for TCR Vbeta segments and 13 reverse primers for TCR Jbeta segments was used. This is the immuneACCESS table as TCRdb keeps it, with only in-frame sequences that have V and J called. A part of the clones is gone; compared with another copy, unresolved V genes explain less than half, and the rest is unexplained. This sample has about 140,000 clones in its table, and around three quarters of those were observed once. The leading ten clones occupy less than 2% of the sample. Sequenced: PBMCs. The receptors here all came from a man aged 35 to 55 in good health and CMV-seronegative.

The chain joins TRBV28 to TRBJ1-6; 7 positions match TRBD1. The CDR3 has 16 amino acids. CDR1 MDHEN and CDR2 SYDVKM come from the germline V gene. Trimming at V came to 5 bases and at J to 4 bases, leaving 8 bases not matched to a gene. CDR3 residues: CASSPPDRVYNSPLHF. The CDR3 DNA sequence: TGTGCCAGCAGTCCGCCCGACAGGGTTTATAATTCACCCCTCCACTTT.

The chain links TRBV23-1 to TRBJ2-5; 7 bases match TRBD2. TRBV23-1 is designated an ORF whose function remains uncertain. After removal of 0 bases from V and 0 bases from J, the junction contained 16 bases not matched to a gene. CDR3 length: 20 amino acids. CDR3 nucleotide sequence: TGCGCCAGCAGTCAATCGATTAGGAGCAACCGTCGGGGGGACCAAGAGACCCAGTACTTC. It specifies CASSQSIRSNRRGDQETQYF.

The rearrangement joins TRBV5-8 to TRBJ1-1; D might be TRBD1 (5 bases). This CDR3 is built from 15 residues. CDR1 and CDR2 (germline): SGHTS, YDEGEE. Trimming pared 0 bases from V and 1 base from J, leaving 10 bases between. CDR3 loop: CASSLEGHSNTEAFF. The CDR3 coding sequence is TGTGCCAGCAGCTTGGAAGGACATTCGAACACTGAAGCTTTCTTT.

The V and J genes are TRBV11-2 and TRBJ2-7; 10 positions match TRBD1. CDR3 size: 15 residues. The V gene end was trimmed by 4 bases and the J gene end by 3 bases; junction bases not matched to a gene: 6. The V gene's germline CDR1 is SGHAT and CDR2 FQNNGV. The CDR3 region is CASSWDRGVLYEQYF. CDR3 in DNA: TGTGCCAGCAGCTGGGACAGGGGTGTTCTCTACGAGCAGTACTTC. The variable domain in full, with the rest retrieved from reference TRBV11-2 and TRBJ2-7, is EAGVAQSPRYKIIEKRQSVAFWCNPISGHATLYWYQQILGQGPKLLIQFQNNGVVDDSQLPKDRFSAERLKGVDSTLKIQPAKLEDSAVYLCASSWDRGVLYEQYFGPGTRLTVT.

V is TRBV6-4 and J is TRBJ2-3; a possible D gene is TRBD2 (6 bases). The CDR3 extends over 15 amino acids. Germline-derived CDR1 and CDR2 are MRHNA and SNTAGT. Trimming took 0 bases from V and 1 from J, leaving 8 bases between them. The CDR3 loop is CASSDSRGGTDTQYF. For the CDR3, the DNA is TGTGCCAGCAGTGACTCACGCGGGGGCACAGATACGCAGTATTTT.

This clone was seen a few times. The chain recombines TRBV4-2 with TRBJ1-1; D possibly corresponds to TRBD1 (6 bases). The CDR3 runs to 16 residues. In germline, CDR1 is LGHNA, CDR2 YNFKEQ. V gave up 3 bases and J gave up 2 bases, with 16 bases separating them. The CDR3 DNA reads as TGTGCCAGCAGCCACGGACAGAGGCCGCCTAACACTGAAGCTTTCTTT. Its translation: CASSHGQRPPNTEAFF.

This chain uses TRBV7-3 with TRBJ2-5; a weak D match, TRBD2 (6 bases). The CDR3 has 13 amino acids. CDR1 and CDR2 from the germline V gene are SGHTA and FQGTGA. Deletions cut 5 bases from V and 4 bases from J, with 11 bases between. This chain's CDR3 is CASSPLEGETQYF. In DNA, the CDR3 is TGTGCCAGCAGCCCCCTGGAGGGAGAGACCCAGTACTTC. Variable domain in full (rest from reference TRBV7-3 and TRBJ2-5): GAGVSQTPSNKVTEKGKYVELRCDPISGHTALYWYRQSLGQGPEFLIYFQGTGAADDSGLPNDRFFAVRPEGSVSTLKIQRTERGDSAVYLCASSPLEGETQYFGPGTRLLVL.

The chain has TRBV13 and TRBJ1-2; no clear D. This CDR3 contains 14 residues. Deletions cut 4 bases from V and 3 bases from J, with 12 bases between. Germline lookup yields CDR1 PRHDT and CDR2 FYEKMQ (reference sequence). The CDR3 nucleotides read TGTGCCAGCAGCTCGGGCCGCGGGGACTATGGCTACACCTTC. Translation gives CASSSGRGDYGYTF.

CDR3 amino acids: CASSGRDREYEQYF. CDR3 in DNA: TGTGCCAGCAGTGGTAGGGACAGGGAATACGAGCAGTACTTC. The rearrangement links TRBV2 to TRBJ2-7; 9 nucleotides line up with TRBD1. This CDR3 has 14 amino acids. The V and J ends lost 4 bases and 4 bases, in that order; junction bases with no gene match: 5. Germline V CDR1 and CDR2: SNHLY, FYNNEI.

V gene TRBV5-6 combines with J gene TRBJ1-5; no definite D call. Trimming took 1 base from V and 0 from J, leaving 5 bases between them. Germline CDR1 reads SGHDT; CDR2 reads YYEEEE. The CDR3 sequence is 14 residues long. CDR3 in amino acids: CASSLSGSNQPQHF. CDR3 nucleotides: TGTGCCAGCAGCTTGTCAGGTAGCAATCAGCCCCAGCATTTT.

The gene calls are TRBV5-1 and TRBJ2-5; D is perhaps TRBD1 (5 bases). This CDR3 is 15 amino acids long. V lost 1 base and J lost 4, with 14 bases in between. Per germline, CDR1 SGHRS and CDR2 YFSETQ. The CDR3 here is CASSLMGSGAETQYF. The CDR3, as DNA: TGCGCCAGCAGCTTGATGGGCAGTGGGGCAGAGACCCAGTACTTC.